This TCR beta chain was recovered during a study of vaccination effects on CD4 cells after COVID-19. This CDR3 has 13 residues. The germline V gene has CDR1 MNHEY and CDR2 SVGEGT. The V end lost 5 bases, the J end lost 5 bases, and 12 bases lay between the germline ends. About this clone itself: The antigen remains unidentified.

TCRdb's copy holds only in-frame clones and misses some; the assay was immunoSEQ multiplex PCR. The repertoire consists of under 85,000 clones, with 60% to 80% occurring once and the leading ten covering more than 1.5%. After expansion with viral peptide pools in the ViraFEST assay, antigen-specific CD4+ T cells were sequenced. Culture proceeded for nine to eleven days, and CD4+ T cells were then isolated. The TCR originated in a human donor who received a COVID-19 vaccine. The sample consisted of CD4+ T cells from PBMCs cultured with HCoV-229E spike peptides, taken before COVID-19 vaccination. The J gene is TRBJ2-5, the V gene TRBV6-2 or TRBV6-3, with D perhaps matching TRBD1 (6 bases). The CDR3 coding sequence is TGTGCCAGCAGTGGTGGACAGTTTGAGACCCAGTACTTC. It yields the protein CASSGGQFETQYF.